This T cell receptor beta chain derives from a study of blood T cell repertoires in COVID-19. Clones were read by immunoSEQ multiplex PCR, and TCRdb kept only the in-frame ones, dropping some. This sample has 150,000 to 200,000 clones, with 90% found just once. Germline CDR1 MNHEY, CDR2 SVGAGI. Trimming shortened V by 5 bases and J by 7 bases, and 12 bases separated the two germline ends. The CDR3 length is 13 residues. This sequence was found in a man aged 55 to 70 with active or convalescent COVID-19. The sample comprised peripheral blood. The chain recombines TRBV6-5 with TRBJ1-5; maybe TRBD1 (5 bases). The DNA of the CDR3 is TGTGCCAGCAGTCGACAGTTTCTACAGCCCCAGCATTTT. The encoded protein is CASSRQFLQPQHF.